Shown below are 31 T cell receptor beta chains from a single sample sequenced in a study of CD8+ T cells in alopecia areata (dated by TCRdb to 2017 to 2018). Pooled mouse cutaneous lymph node cells were stained for CD4, CD8alpha, NKG2D, NKG2ACE and other markers, then sorted on a BD Influx. Library preparation used the immunoSEQ multiplex PCR assay. RNA was extracted from all samples and reverse transcribed into cDNA, which served as template for TCR sequencing. TCRdb limited this immuneACCESS table to in-frame rearrangements with V and J called. A share of clones is missing; checked studies link under half to unresolved V genes, and the rest is unexplained. With over 250,000 clones recorded, this sample contains no clone counted only once. Of the sample, more than 1% falls within the top ten clones. Sequenced input: CD4+ T cells sorted from a lymph node. These receptors were taken from a C3H/HeJ mouse with alopecia areata. In terms of MHC, this strain is H2-k.

This clone was seen a handful of times. Gene names are the mouse ones. The sequence runs out 4 residues before the end of the CDR3; the remainder is reconstructed from the germline J gene. The same CDR3 is also encoded by other DNA sequences in this sample. The gene calls are TRBV19 and TRBJ2-7; the match to TRBD1 covers 8 bases. The germline V gene has CDR1 FNHDT and CDR2 SITEND (reference sequence). The CDR3 length is 12 residues. The covered CDR3 bases are TGTGCCAGCAGAGACAGGGGTTAT. This gives the protein CASRDRGY. The whole CDR3 protein is CASRDRGYEQYF.

The table lists this clone with a few counts. The listed genes are named as in mouse. The read stops 4 residues short of the end of the CDR3; the missing end is completed from the germline J gene. The chain uses TRBV12-1 and TRBJ1-2, with 10 positions matching TRBD1. V lost 0 bases to trimming and J lost 2 bases; unmatched junction nucleotides: 2. The CDR3 runs to 15 residues. In germline, CDR1 is SGHSN, CDR2 HYEKVE. This CDR3 reads CASSLAGQGNSDYTF. The CDR3 bases that were read are TGTGCCAGCTCTCTCGCGGGACAGGGGAACTCC.

This clone was detected only a few times. Gene names are mouse gene names. The read terminates 4 residues ahead of where the CDR3 ends, so the germline J gene completes it. This rearrangement joins TRBV13-1 to TRBJ2-7, with 7 nucleotides matching TRBD1. There are 14 residues in the CDR3. Looked up from germline, CDR1 is NSHNY and CDR2 is SYGAGN. The CDR3 loop is CASSVRDSPYEQYF. The CDR3 bases that were read are TGTGCCAGCAGTGTGCGGGACAGCCCATAT.

This clone was recorded a few times. Here the gene names and germline are mouse. The CDR3 extends 4 residues past the end of the read, so its final part is completed from the germline J gene. The V call is TRBV13-3, the J call TRBJ2-1; 10 nucleotides align to TRBD1. The CDR3 runs to 13 residues. V was pared by 5 bases and J by 6 bases, with 2 bases of the junction left unmatched. Germline V CDR1 and CDR2: NNHDY, SYVADS. Partial CDR3 DNA: TGTGCCAGCAGCGGGACAGGGGCTGCT. The encoded protein is CASSGTGAA. The complete CDR3 sequence is CASSGTGAAEQFF.

Regarding this clone: The gene names here belong to mouse. With the read ending 4 residues before the CDR3 end, the germline J gene is used to fill in that end. The J gene is TRBJ2-1, the V gene TRBV5; D gene unclear. From germline, CDR1 is LGHNA and CDR2 YNLKQL (reference sequence). The CDR3 contains 12 residues. The covered CDR3 bases are TGTGCCAGCAGCCATCCAGGATCT. Its protein is CASSHPGS. The CDR3 reads in full as CASSHPGSEQFF.

In regard to this clone: Mouse gene names and germline throughout. The sequenced CDR3 bases are TGTGCTAGCAGTAGACTGAGTCAAAAC. Protein product: CASSRLSQN. The full CDR3 sequence reads CASSRLSQNTLYF. The chain links TRBV17 to TRBJ2-4; D unclear. The read ends 4 residues before the CDR3 terminus; that terminus is restored from the germline J gene. The V gene lost 2 bases and the J gene lost 0 bases, with 3 bases spanning the gap. This CDR3 region has 13 residues. From germline, CDR1 is MNHDT and CDR2 YYDKIL.

A note on this clone: The gene names given are mouse names. The read ends 4 residues shy of where the CDR3 ends; the end is completed using the germline J gene. The V gene is TRBV1, the J gene TRBJ2-2; weak D call: TRBD2 (6 bases). V lost 1 base to trimming and J lost 0 bases, with 12 bases between them. The CDR3 has 17 amino acids. CDR1 is NSQYPW, CDR2 LRSPGD, per germline (reference sequence). This CDR3 reads CTCSAGGWGPNTGQLYF. CDR3 bases read: TGCACCTGCAGTGCAGGAGGCTGGGGACCAAACACCGGG. Looking up the rest from reference TRBV1 and TRBJ2-2 gives the full variable domain: VTLLEQNPRWRLVPRGQAVNLRCILKNSQYPWMSWYQQDLQKQLQWLFTLRSPGDKEVKSLPGADYLATRVTDTELRLQVANMSQGRTLYCTCSAGGWGPNTGQLYFGEGSKLTVL.

A word on this clone: Each gene name is a mouse one. The read finishes 4 residues shy of the CDR3 end, and the germline J gene is used to complete it. This chain uses TRBV17 with TRBJ1-1; D possibly corresponds to TRBD1 (5 bases). V lost 2 bases and J 0 bases, leaving 10 bases between the germline ends. The CDR3 contains 15 residues. CDR1 and CDR2 (germline): MNHDT, YYDKIL. The CDR3 sequence: CASSRRGKANTEVFF. The DNA read from the CDR3 is TGTGCTAGCAGTAGAAGGGGAAAAGCAAACACA.

Concerning this clone: Gene names and germline refer to mouse. The CDR3 end is not reached by the read, which stops 4 residues before it; the germline J gene fills it in. The V call is TRBV19, the J call TRBJ2-5; D is unresolved. This CDR3 comprises 12 residues. CDR1 is FNHDT, CDR2 SITEND, per germline (reference sequence). CDR3 amino acids: CASSILEDTQYF. The CDR3 DNA, read in part, is TGTGCCAGCAGTATACTGGAGGAC.

This clone has only a few counts. Gene names and germline refer to mouse. Read coverage stops 4 residues before the CDR3 terminus; the germline J gene supplies the remainder. The chain links TRBV13-3 to TRBJ1-2; TRBD1 might be the D (5 bases). The germline CDR1 and CDR2 sequences are NNHDY and SYVADS. Trimming took off 5 bases at V and 0 bases at J, with 8 bases between the two ends. The length of the CDR3 is 13 residues. The chain's CDR3 is CASRDTPNSDYTF. CDR3 DNA, as far as it was read: TGTGCCAGCAGGGACACCCCAAACTCC.

Concerning this clone itself: The gene names given are mouse names. Sequencing ends 4 residues short of the CDR3 end; the germline J gene provides the rest. The chain recombines TRBV19 with TRBJ2-7; 7 bases are a match to TRBD2. From germline, CDR1 is FNHDT and CDR2 SITEND (reference sequence). There are 11 residues in the CDR3. The chain's CDR3 is CASTWGYEQYF. The sequenced CDR3 bases are TGTGCCAGCACCTGGGGGTAT.

A note on this clone: Germline and genes here are mouse. The sequence runs out 4 residues before the end of the CDR3; the remainder is reconstructed from the germline J gene. The chain couples TRBV13-3 to TRBJ2-2; 10 positions match TRBD2. CDR3 length: 17 residues. Germline CDR1 is NNHDY and CDR2 is SYVADS. V was pared by 1 base and J by 6 bases, with 9 bases of the junction left unmatched. CDR3 DNA, as far as it was read: TGTGCCAGCAGTGATAGCTGGGGGGGCGCGAGACCCGGG. This gives the protein CASSDSWGGARPG. The full CDR3 protein is CASSDSWGGARPGQLYF.

This clone has only a few counts. Each gene name is a mouse one. The read terminates 4 residues before the CDR3 end, so the remaining end is supplied by the germline J gene. The chain carries TRBV13-2 and TRBJ1-2; TRBD1 aligns across 9 bases. CDR1 is NNHNN and CDR2 is SYGAGS in the germline V gene (reference sequence). CDR3 size: 14 residues. The part of the CDR3 DNA that was read is TGTGCCAGCGGTGGAGGGACAGGGTTTGGC. Its protein product is CASGGGTGFG. The entire CDR3 protein reads CASGGGTGFGDYTF.

This clone was seen more than once but under ten times. Gene and germline names: mouse. The read terminates 4 residues ahead of where the CDR3 ends, so the germline J gene completes it. The gene calls are TRBV17 and TRBJ2-7; 7 bases are shared with TRBD2. Per germline, CDR1 MNHDT and CDR2 YYDKIL. The junction had 0 bases not matched to a gene; V was cut back by 2 bases and J by 2 bases. This CDR3 has 13 residues. The sequenced CDR3 bases are TGTGCTAGCAGTAGATGGGGGGCCTAT. It encodes CASSRWGAY. The entire CDR3 sequence reads CASSRWGAYEQYF.

As regards this clone: The genes and germline here are from mouse. The read terminates 4 residues before the CDR3 end, so the remaining end is supplied by the germline J gene. Other nucleotide sequences in the sample specify the same CDR3. The genes are TRBV13-2 and TRBJ1-2, with 7 bases aligning to TRBD1. Trimming cost V 1 base and J 4 bases; bases outside gene matches: 4. Germline V gene sequence: CDR1 NNHNN, CDR2 SYGAGS (reference sequence). The CDR3 runs 14 residues. The sequenced part of the CDR3 DNA is TGTGCCAGCGGTGATAGGGGGCAGGGCTCC. This sequence encodes CASGDRGQGS. The CDR3, in full, reads CASGDRGQGSDYTF.

This clone has a count of ten or more. The germline and genes are mouse ones. Read data end 4 residues before the CDR3 end; the end is taken from the germline J gene. The chain uses TRBV13-3 and TRBJ2-5; TRBD2 matches at 9 bases. CDR3 length: 16 amino acids. CDR1 is NNHDY and CDR2 is SYVADS in the germline V gene. The V and J ends lost 0 bases and 0 bases, in that order; junction bases with no gene match: 2. The CDR3 DNA, read in part, is TGTGCCAGCAGTGATGCTGGACTGGGGAACCAAGAC. This codes for CASSDAGLGNQD. In full, the CDR3 reads CASSDAGLGNQDTQYF.

Only a few counts were recorded for this clone. Mouse gene names and germline throughout. The CDR3 end falls 4 residues outside the read, so it is completed with the germline J gene. Other DNA sequences in the sample encode the same CDR3. The gene calls are TRBV13-2 and TRBJ2-1, with 11 bases aligning to TRBD2. CDR1 and CDR2 (germline): NNHNN, SYGAGS (reference sequence). CDR3 length: 14 amino acids. The junction had 2 bases not matched to a gene; V was cut back by 5 bases and J by 4 bases. CDR3 sequence: CASGRDWGYAEQFF. The covered CDR3 bases are TGTGCCAGCGGCCGGGACTGGGGGTATGCT.

Points on this clone: These gene names are mouse names. The sequenced fragment ends 4 residues before the CDR3 boundary, so the rest is inferred from the germline J gene. The genes are TRBV5 and TRBJ2-2, with 8 positions matching TRBD2. The CDR3 is 15 residues long. V lost 4 bases and J lost 1; bases outside the gene matches: 2. Germline V CDR1 and CDR2: LGHNA, YNLKQL (reference sequence). The CDR3: CASSPWGVNTGQLYF. The covered CDR3 bases are TGTGCCAGCAGCCCCTGGGGGGTAAACACCGGG.

In this sample, this clone turned up a few times. The gene symbols are mouse symbols. The read stops 4 residues short of the end of the CDR3; the missing end is completed from the germline J gene. The V call is TRBV13-3, the J call TRBJ2-1; 10 bases line up with TRBD1. Germline V lookup: CDR1 NNHDY, CDR2 SYVADS. V lost 6 bases and J lost 2; bases outside the gene matches: 2. There are 14 residues in the CDR3. Here the CDR3 reads CASNGTGDYAEQFF. The part of the CDR3 DNA that was read is TGTGCCAGCAACGGGACAGGGGACTATGCT.

Concerning this clone itself: Gene and germline names: mouse. The read gets to within 4 residues of the CDR3 end, and the germline J gene fills in the rest. V gene TRBV31 combines with J gene TRBJ2-3; D is perhaps TRBD1 (6 bases). Deletions cut 3 bases from V and 1 base from J, with 8 bases between. Germline V lookup: CDR1 GKSSPN, CDR2 SITVG. The CDR3 runs 13 residues. CDR3 DNA (partial): TGTGCCTGGAGACACAGGGGTGCAGAA. Protein product: CAWRHRGAE. The CDR3 reads in full as CAWRHRGAETLYF.

This clone showed up just a few times. Germline and genes: mouse. The sequenced fragment ends 4 residues before the CDR3 boundary, so the rest is inferred from the germline J gene. Other DNA sequences within the sample encode an identical CDR3. The chain couples TRBV1 to TRBJ2-1; 10 bases match TRBD1. This CDR3 is built from 15 residues. Germline trimming cut 3 bases from V and 4 bases from J; bases unmatched to any gene: 3. In germline, CDR1 is NSQYPW, CDR2 LRSPGD (reference sequence). The sequenced part of the CDR3 DNA is TGCACCTGCAGTGCCGACAGGGGGCCTTATGCT. Residues: CTCSADRGPYA. The whole CDR3 region reads CTCSADRGPYAEQFF.

Regarding this clone: Gene and germline names: mouse. The CDR3 end is not reached by the read, which stops 4 residues before it; the germline J gene fills it in. The genes are TRBV13-2 and TRBJ2-2, with a possible D match to TRBD2 (6 bases). This CDR3 has 12 amino acids. Germline CDR1 reads NNHNN; CDR2 reads SYGAGS (reference sequence). Trimming stripped 5 bases from V and 4 bases from J, with 6 bases between. The CDR3 sequence: CASGLGTGQLYF. The DNA read from the CDR3 is TGTGCCAGCGGACTGGGCACCGGG.

Remarks on this clone: These gene names are mouse names. The sequence runs out 4 residues before the end of the CDR3; the remainder is reconstructed from the germline J gene. The chain carries TRBV5 and TRBJ2-3; D is unresolved. CDR3 length equals 13 residues. V lost 3 bases, J lost 2 bases, and 6 bases lay in between. CDR1 is LGHNA and CDR2 is YNLKQL in the germline V gene (reference sequence). CDR3 amino acids: CASSHRHAETLYF. The CDR3 bases that were read are TGTGCCAGCAGCCATCGACATGCAGAA.

Regarding this clone: These gene names are mouse names. The CDR3 end is not reached by the read, which stops 4 residues before it; the germline J gene fills it in. V usage is TRBV13-1 and J usage is TRBJ1-1; D ambiguous. Germline V gene data show CDR1 as NSHNY and CDR2 as SYGAGN. The germline V and J ends were trimmed by 0 bases and 1 base, with 7 bases remaining between them. This CDR3 spans 14 amino acids. The CDR3 bases that were read are TGTGCCAGCAGTGATGCCACAGAAAACACA. The encoded protein is CASSDATENT. The CDR3 in its entirety is CASSDATENTEVFF.

In the case of this clone: These gene names are mouse names. The read gets to within 4 residues of the CDR3 end, and the germline J gene fills in the rest. The J gene is TRBJ2-3, the V gene TRBV14; 7 bases are a match to TRBD1. The CDR3 is 14 residues long. Germline V CDR1 and CDR2: SGHDT, FRDEAV. V lost 7 bases to trimming and J lost 3 bases; unmatched junction nucleotides: 8. The CDR3 bases that were read are TGTGCCAGCTCAACAGGGGAGGGAGCAGAA. It yields the protein CASSTGEGAE. The CDR3 in full is CASSTGEGAETLYF.

In the case of this clone: Gene names are mouse gene names. The DNA ends 4 residues before the CDR3 does, and the rest of the CDR3 is filled in from the germline J gene. The chain employs TRBV1 and TRBJ2-1; 14 bases are shared with TRBD2. Germline V gene data show CDR1 as NSQYPW and CDR2 as LRSPGD (reference sequence). CDR3 size: 15 residues. Here the CDR3 reads CTCSVGDWGGAEQFF. The sequenced part of the CDR3 DNA is TGCACCTGCAGTGTCGGGGACTGGGGGGGCGCT.

This clone was detected a few times. Gene and germline names: mouse. The read finishes 4 residues shy of the CDR3 end, and the germline J gene is used to complete it. The chain combines TRBV13-2 with TRBJ2-3; weak D call: TRBD1 (6 bases). Germline assignment: CDR1 NNHNN and CDR2 SYGAGS (reference sequence). CDR3 length: 15 residues. The ends were cut back, 3 bases at V and 0 bases at J, with 11 bases in the middle. The CDR3 here is CASGARQASAETLYF. The part of the CDR3 DNA that was read is TGTGCCAGCGGTGCCCGACAGGCGAGTGCAGAA.

To note about this clone: These gene names are mouse names. The sequenced fragment ends 3 residues before the CDR3 boundary, so the rest is inferred from the germline J gene. This chain joins TRBV1 and TRBJ1-6, with D possibly TRBD1 on 5 matching bases. TRBJ1-6 is designated an ORF whose function remains uncertain. Between the trimmed V and J ends, which lost 2 bases and 2 bases, there was a span of 7 bases. Germline V gene lookup returns CDR1 NSQYPW and CDR2 LRSPGD (reference sequence). The CDR3 contains 15 residues. CDR3 DNA, as far as it was read: TGCACCTGCAGTGCAAAGGGGACCTATAATTCGCCC. Encoded protein: CTCSAKGTYNSP. The CDR3, in full, reads CTCSAKGTYNSPLYF.

Worth noting for this clone: The gene symbols are mouse symbols. The part of the CDR3 DNA that was read is TGTGCCAGCAGAGACAAATCAAACTCC. It translates to CASRDKSNS. The CDR3 in its entirety is CASRDKSNSDYTF. The V gene is TRBV19, the J gene TRBJ1-2, with D unresolved. The read comes to an end 4 residues before the CDR3 does, leaving the germline J gene to fill in the end. The CDR3 totals 13 residues. Germline values: CDR1 FNHDT, CDR2 SITEND (reference sequence). The ends were cut back, 5 bases at V and 0 bases at J, with 8 bases in the middle.

At least ten counts were recorded for this clone. The genes are named according to mouse. The read gets to within 4 residues of the CDR3 end, and the germline J gene fills in the rest. This rearrangement joins TRBV13-1 to TRBJ1-1; perhaps TRBD1 as D (5 bases). The V gene's germline CDR1 is NSHNY and CDR2 SYGAGN. The CDR3 totals 13 residues. V lost 6 bases, J lost 0 bases, and 9 bases lay in between. The part of the CDR3 DNA that was read is TGTGCCAGCACCTCCAGGGAGAACACA. This codes for CASTSRENT. The complete CDR3 sequence is CASTSRENTEVFF.

This clone has more than one count but fewer than ten. The gene names here belong to mouse. The read ends 4 residues early relative to the CDR3; the germline J gene fills the gap. This chain connects TRBV13-1 to TRBJ2-2; TRBD1 matches 8 bases. V gave up 2 bases and J gave up 4 bases; unmatched junction bases: 4. Per germline, CDR1 NSHNY and CDR2 SYGAGN. The CDR3 extends over 15 amino acids. Partial CDR3 DNA: TGTGCCAGCAGTGACACAGGGGGAAGCACCGGG. Amino acid sequence: CASSDTGGSTG. The whole CDR3 is CASSDTGGSTGQLYF.